These 24 T cell receptor beta chains were sequenced from one sample in a study of blood T cells in healthy people across ages. A second PCR, run for about 7 to 11 cycles, used a sample-barcoded 5' primer plus a J-beta primer mix. TCRdb processed the 5' RACE reads anew with MiXCR; each CDR3 protein has one entry. The repertoire consists of around 700,000 distinct CDR3 sequences, with more than 20% occurring once and the leading ten covering under 10%. These data also featured in a second study, about T cells of mothers and their children.

Specimen: blood. The receptors come from a boy aged 5 to 17 in good health.

The chain uses TRBV5-1 and TRBJ1-2, with a tentative D call TRBD1 (5 bases). The CDR3 has 14 residues. V lost 0 bases and J lost 8, with 14 bases in between. The germline gives CDR1 SGHRS, CDR2 YFSETQ. The CDR3 DNA reads TGCGCCAGCAGCTTGGACGGAGCAGGGAGAGGCTACACCTTC. Protein: CASSLDGAGRGYTF.

The rearrangement uses TRBV7-9 and TRBJ1-1; unclear D gene. Germline V lookup: CDR1 SEHNR, CDR2 FQNEAQ (reference sequence). The CDR3 contains 15 residues. V was cut by 5 bases and J by 0 bases, with 13 bases left in between. The CDR3 sequence is CASSPLTQMNTEAFF. The CDR3 bases are TGTGCCAGCAGCCCCCTAACTCAAATGAACACTGAAGCTTTCTTT.

A few counts support this clonotype. V usage is TRBV29-1 and J usage is TRBJ2-5; D possibly corresponds to TRBD2 (5 bases). The end of the DNA fits TRBJ2-7 better, so the J call may be wrong. CDR1 is SQVTM, CDR2 ANQGSEA, per germline. CDR3 size: 13 residues. CDR3 DNA sequence: TGCAGCGTGGAGGTGACAAACTCCTACGAGCAGTACTTC. Protein sequence: CSVEVTNSYEQYF.

This clonotype was detected a few times. J is TRBJ2-1 and V is TRBV11-2, with 14 bases fitting TRBD2. This CDR3 spans 18 amino acids. The ends lost 6 bases at V and 6 bases at J; junction bases unmatched: 13. Germline V lookup: CDR1 SGHAT, CDR2 FQNNGV. The CDR3 here is CASRPILTSGGEGNEQFF. The CDR3 nucleotides read TGTGCCAGCAGACCCATACTGACTAGCGGGGGGGAGGGCAATGAGCAGTTCTTC.

The J gene is TRBJ2-1, the V gene TRBV12-3 or TRBV12-4, with 11 bases that match TRBD2. V dropped 6 bases and J dropped 9; count of bases not matched to a gene: 13. The CDR3 loop spans 16 amino acids. In nucleotides, the CDR3 is TGTGCCAGCAGCCCATATAGCGGGGGGGCCACCGGTGAGCAGTTCTTC. It codes for CASSPYSGGATGEQFF.

The CDR3 DNA sequence: TGTGCCAGCAGTCCCAGCCGGGACGAGGCTTTCTTT. Protein: CASSPSRDEAFF. This sequence joins TRBV28 and TRBJ1-1; possibly TRBD1 for D (5 bases). Germline V gene data show CDR1 as MDHEN and CDR2 as SYDVKM. V was clipped by 5 bases and J by 11 bases, with 15 bases between them. CDR3 length: 12 amino acids.

The sample holds a few counts of this clonotype. The CDR3: CASSLDGRGPDTQYF. The CDR3 DNA sequence: TGTGCCAGCAGTTTAGACGGGCGCGGACCAGATACGCAGTATTTT. V usage is TRBV28 and J usage is TRBJ2-3; no reliable D call. This CDR3 comprises 15 residues. CDR1 MDHEN and CDR2 SYDVKM come from the germline V gene. Trimming left V 2 bases short and J 4 bases short, with 13 bases between.

Regarding this clonotype: One junction end does not reproduce the germline sequence, and a read error may be involved. The genes are TRBV29-1 and TRBJ1-2, with D tentatively TRBD1 (5 bases). Germline assignment: CDR1 SQVTM and CDR2 ANQGSEA. This CDR3 is 14 amino acids long. This CDR3 reads CGVISRQSNYGYTF. The DNA of the CDR3 is TGCGGCGTTATCTCCAGACAGTCCAACTATGGCTACACCTTC.

This clonotype was observed a handful of times. The chain joins TRBV7-2 to TRBJ2-7, with 10 bases aligning to TRBD2. The J segment lost 2 bases and the V segment lost 5 bases, leaving 6 bases of the junction unmatched. Germline values: CDR1 SGHTA, CDR2 FQGNSA. The length of the CDR3 is 15 residues. CDR3: CASSNSGGRTYEQYF. The DNA for the CDR3 is TGTGCCAGCAGCAATAGCGGGGGGCGAACCTACGAGCAGTACTTC.

The chain joins TRBV9 to TRBJ1-4, with no clear D. Germline V CDR1 and CDR2: SGDLS, YYNGEE. The CDR3 length is 17 residues. Trimming pared 4 bases from V and 4 bases from J, leaving 20 bases between. The DNA for the CDR3 is TGTGCCAGCAGCCCCGGGTCGGTGCCCGGTGGTAATGAAAAACTGTTTTTT. Its protein is CASSPGSVPGGNEKLFF.

This clonotype was counted a single time. The chain recombines TRBV28 with TRBJ2-7, with 8 nucleotides matching TRBD2. The V gene end was trimmed by 6 bases and the J gene end by 3 bases; junction bases not matched to a gene: 10. This CDR3 spans 15 amino acids. Germline V gives CDR1 MDHEN, CDR2 SYDVKM. Here the CDR3 reads CASRALSGRSYEQYF. The CDR3, as DNA: TGTGCCAGCAGGGCTCTGAGCGGGAGAAGCTACGAGCAGTACTTC. Drawing the rest from reference TRBV28 and TRBJ2-7, the complete variable domain is DVKVTQSSRYLVKRTGEKVFLECVQDMDHENMFWYRQDPGLGLRLIYFSYDVKMKEKGDIPEGYSVSREKKERFSLILESASTNQTSMYLCASRALSGRSYEQYFGPGTRLTVT.

The chain joins TRBV5-1 to TRBJ2-1; no reliable D call. V was pared by 4 bases and J by 7 bases, with 12 bases between. This CDR3 is built from 13 residues. Germline CDR1 and CDR2: SGHRS and YFSETQ. The CDR3 protein is CASSLDASNEQFF. The CDR3 nucleotides are TGCGCCAGCAGCCTGGATGCTTCGAATGAGCAGTTCTTC.

J is TRBJ2-7 and V is TRBV29-1; D is perhaps TRBD2 (6 bases). With 4 bases removed from V and 6 bases from J, the gap between germline ends came to 13 bases. From germline, CDR1 is SQVTM and CDR2 ANQGSEA. The CDR3 consists of 12 residues. CDR3 in amino acids: CSVGRAGGEQYF. As DNA, the CDR3 is TGCAGCGTTGGCAGAGCGGGTGGCGAGCAGTACTTC.

This clonotype was detected only a few times. This rearrangement joins TRBV20-1 to TRBJ2-1, with a possible D match to TRBD2 (5 bases). The V end was cut by 6 bases, the J end by 7 bases, with 13 bases between. Germline V gives CDR1 DFQATT, CDR2 SNEGSKA (reference sequence). CDR3 length equals 12 residues. The CDR3 here is CSALAGGNEQFF. Here the CDR3 DNA reads TGCAGTGCCCTTGCGGGTGGGAATGAGCAGTTCTTC.

The J gene is TRBJ2-7, the V gene TRBV13; perhaps TRBD1 as D (6 bases). Per germline, CDR1 PRHDT and CDR2 FYEKMQ (reference sequence). The CDR3 spans 14 residues. Trimming removed 5 bases at V and 0 bases at J, with 11 bases between. CDR3 DNA: TGTGCCAGCAGCCATCGGGACAACTCCTACGAGCAGTACTTC. It is translated as CASSHRDNSYEQYF.

This clonotype was seen more than once but under ten times. The chain joins TRBV28 to TRBJ2-5; D is ambiguous. V was cut by 7 bases and J by 1 base, with 7 bases left in between. The CDR3 runs 12 residues. Germline CDR1 reads MDHEN; CDR2 reads SYDVKM. The CDR3 sequence is CASTSSQETQYF. Here the CDR3 DNA reads TGTGCCAGCACTAGTAGCCAAGAGACCCAGTACTTC.

With respect to this clonotype: The junction does not match germline at one end; this may be a read error. The V and J genes are TRBV3-1 and TRBJ2-5; tentative D call: TRBD1 (6 bases). Looked up from germline, CDR1 is LGHDT and CDR2 is YNNKEL (reference sequence). The CDR3 length is 15 residues. Written as DNA, the CDR3 is TGTGCCAGCAGCCAAGATATCCCGGACAGTAACGAGCAGAACTTC. Translating it yields CASSQDIPDSNEQNF.

This clonotype occurred a few times. The J gene is TRBJ1-5, the V gene TRBV14; unclear D gene. Germline CDR1 and CDR2: SGHDN and FVKESK. V was clipped by 0 bases and J by 7 bases, with 7 bases between them. CDR3 size: 13 residues. CDR3 loop: CASSQDWGQPQHF. As DNA, the CDR3 is TGTGCCAGCAGCCAAGATTGGGGACAGCCCCAGCATTTT.

J is TRBJ1-5 and V is TRBV6-1; D uncertain. V was clipped by 9 bases and J by 0 bases, with 15 bases between them. CDR1 is MNHNS, CDR2 SASEGT, per germline. The CDR3 covers 15 residues. As DNA, the CDR3 is TGTGCCAGTCAGACGGGCCCATATAGCAATCAGCCCCAGCATTTT. Translation gives CASQTGPYSNQPQHF.

Concerning this clonotype: The germline gene is not matched at one end of the junction; a read error may be the cause. The J gene is TRBJ2-1, the V gene TRBV14; a weak D match, TRBD2 (6 bases). Per germline, CDR1 SGHDN and CDR2 FVKESK. The CDR3 is 15 residues long. The CDR3 DNA sequence: TGTGCCAGCAGCCAAGCACGGGACTCCTACAATGAGCAGCTCTTC. The encoded protein is CASSQARDSYNEQLF.

This chain joins TRBV7-9 and TRBJ1-2, with 8 bases lining up with TRBD1. The V gene end was trimmed by 8 bases and the J gene end by 4 bases; junction bases not matched to a gene: 3. The CDR3 has 12 residues. The germline CDR1 and CDR2 sequences are SEHNR and FQNEAQ (reference sequence). The CDR3, as DNA: TGTGCCAGCCGGCAGGGGGCCTATGGCTACACCTTC. This codes for CASRQGAYGYTF.

This clonotype was found a few times. This chain connects TRBV7-8 to TRBJ2-5; D might be TRBD2 (7 bases). V shed 7 bases and J shed 4 bases, with 19 bases lying between them. The CDR3 spans 15 residues. From germline, CDR1 is SGHVS and CDR2 FQNEAQ. This CDR3 reads CASTKWGGAGETQYF. The CDR3 DNA sequence: TGTGCCAGCACTAAATGGGGGGGGGCGGGAGAGACCCAGTACTTC.

This clonotype was counted many times. V gene TRBV3-1 combines with J gene TRBJ2-7; 7 nucleotides agree with TRBD2. Germline V lookup: CDR1 LGHDT, CDR2 YNNKEL (reference sequence). V was pared by 4 bases and J by 4 bases, with 7 bases of the junction left unmatched. The CDR3 totals 14 residues. CDR3 amino acids: CASSRSGTPYEQYF. The DNA of the CDR3 is TGTGCCAGCAGCCGGAGCGGGACGCCGTACGAGCAGTACTTC.

In this sample, this clonotype turned up a few times. V is TRBV21-1 and J is TRBJ2-1; the table assigns TRBD2, which was not confirmed against the DNA. TRBV21-1 is shown as a pseudogene. The CDR3 spans 18 residues. This CDR3 is CASSKRLDTSGRYNEQFF. In DNA form, the CDR3 reads TGTGCCAGCAGCAAACGCCTGGATACTAGCGGGAGGTACAATGAGCAGTTCTTC.